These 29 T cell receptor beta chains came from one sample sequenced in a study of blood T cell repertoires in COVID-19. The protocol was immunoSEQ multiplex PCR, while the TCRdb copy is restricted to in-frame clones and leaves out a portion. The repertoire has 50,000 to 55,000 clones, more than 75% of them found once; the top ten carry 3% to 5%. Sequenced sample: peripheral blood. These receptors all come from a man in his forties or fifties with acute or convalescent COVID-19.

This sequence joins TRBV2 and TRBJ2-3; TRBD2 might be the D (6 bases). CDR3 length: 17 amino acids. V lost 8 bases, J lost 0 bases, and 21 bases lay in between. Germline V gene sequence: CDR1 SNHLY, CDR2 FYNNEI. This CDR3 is CASPRRETRASTDTQYF. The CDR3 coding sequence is TGTGCCAGCCCCAGGAGGGAGACACGGGCTAGCACAGATACGCAGTATTTT.

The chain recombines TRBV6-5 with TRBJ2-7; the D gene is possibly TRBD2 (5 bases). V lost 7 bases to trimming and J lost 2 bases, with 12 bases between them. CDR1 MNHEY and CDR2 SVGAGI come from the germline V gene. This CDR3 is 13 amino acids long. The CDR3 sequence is CASTEGLTYEQYF. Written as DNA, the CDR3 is TGTGCCAGCACCGAAGGACTTACCTACGAGCAGTACTTC.

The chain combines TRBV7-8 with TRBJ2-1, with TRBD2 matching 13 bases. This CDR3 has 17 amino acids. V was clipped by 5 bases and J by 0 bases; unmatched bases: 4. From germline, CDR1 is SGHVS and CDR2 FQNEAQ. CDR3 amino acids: CASSPRLAGGSYNEQFF. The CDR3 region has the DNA TGTGCCAGCAGCCCGAGACTAGCGGGGGGCTCCTACAATGAGCAGTTCTTC.

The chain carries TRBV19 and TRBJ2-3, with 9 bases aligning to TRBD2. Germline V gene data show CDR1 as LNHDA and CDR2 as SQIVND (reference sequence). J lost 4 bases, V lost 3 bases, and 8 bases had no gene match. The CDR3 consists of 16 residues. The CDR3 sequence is CASSILGGRASDTQYF. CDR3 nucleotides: TGTGCCAGTAGTATTTTAGGCGGGAGGGCCTCAGATACGCAGTATTTT.

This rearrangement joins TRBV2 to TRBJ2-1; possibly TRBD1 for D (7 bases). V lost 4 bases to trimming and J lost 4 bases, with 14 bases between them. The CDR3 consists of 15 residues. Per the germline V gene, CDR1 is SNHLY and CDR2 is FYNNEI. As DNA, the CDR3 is TGTGCCAGCAGTGGCTCAGGGGGGCGGTACAATGAGCAGTTCTTC. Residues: CASSGSGGRYNEQFF.

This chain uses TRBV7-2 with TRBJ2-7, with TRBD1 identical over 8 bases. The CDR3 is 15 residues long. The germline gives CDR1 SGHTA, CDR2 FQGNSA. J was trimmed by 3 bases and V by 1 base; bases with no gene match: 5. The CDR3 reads CASSLDRDRFYEQYF. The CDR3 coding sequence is TGTGCCAGCAGCTTAGACCGGGACAGGTTCTACGAGCAGTACTTC.

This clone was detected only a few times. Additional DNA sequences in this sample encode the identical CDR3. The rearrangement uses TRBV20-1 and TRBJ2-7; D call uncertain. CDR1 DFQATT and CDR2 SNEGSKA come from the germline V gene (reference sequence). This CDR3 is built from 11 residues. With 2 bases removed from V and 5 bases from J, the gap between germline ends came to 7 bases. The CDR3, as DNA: TGCAGTGCTAGATCAGGCCACGAGCAGTACTTC. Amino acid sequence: CSARSGHEQYF.

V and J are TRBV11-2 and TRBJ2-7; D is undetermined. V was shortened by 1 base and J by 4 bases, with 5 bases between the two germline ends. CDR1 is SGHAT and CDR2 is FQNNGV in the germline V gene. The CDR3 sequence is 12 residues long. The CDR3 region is CASSLGAYEQYF. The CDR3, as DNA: TGTGCCAGCAGCTTAGGGGCTTACGAGCAGTACTTC.

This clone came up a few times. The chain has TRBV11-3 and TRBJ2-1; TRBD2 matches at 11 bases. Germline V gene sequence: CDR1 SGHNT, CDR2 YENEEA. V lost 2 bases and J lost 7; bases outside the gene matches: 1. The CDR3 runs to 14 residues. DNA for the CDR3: TGTGCCAGCAGCTTAACTAGCGGGAGTAATGAGCAGTTCTTC. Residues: CASSLTSGSNEQFF.

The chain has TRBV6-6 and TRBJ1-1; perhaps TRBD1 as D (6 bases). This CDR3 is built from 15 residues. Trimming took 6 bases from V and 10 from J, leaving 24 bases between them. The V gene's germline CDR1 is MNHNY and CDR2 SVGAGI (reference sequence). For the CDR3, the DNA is TGTGCCAGCAGCCGACAGGAGGCTGGGTTCAGCGCAGCTTTCTTT. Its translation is CASSRQEAGFSAAFF.

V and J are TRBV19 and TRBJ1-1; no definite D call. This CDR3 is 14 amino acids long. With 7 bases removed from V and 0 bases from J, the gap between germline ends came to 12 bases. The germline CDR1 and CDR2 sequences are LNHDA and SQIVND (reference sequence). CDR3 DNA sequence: TGTGCCAGTACCCCATTTGACATGAACACTGAAGCTTTCTTT. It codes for CASTPFDMNTEAFF.

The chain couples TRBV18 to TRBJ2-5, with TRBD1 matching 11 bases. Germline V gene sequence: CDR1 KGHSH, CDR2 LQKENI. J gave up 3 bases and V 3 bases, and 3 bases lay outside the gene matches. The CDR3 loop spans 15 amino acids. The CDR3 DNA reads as TGTGCCAGCTCACCCAGGACAGGGGGCGAAGAGACCCAGTACTTC. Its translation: CASSPRTGGEETQYF. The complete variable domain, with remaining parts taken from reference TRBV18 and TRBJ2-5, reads NAGVMQNPRHLVRRRGQEARLRCSPMKGHSHVYWYRQLPEEGLKFMVYLQKENIIDESGMPKERFSAEFPKEGPSILRIQQVVRGDSAAYFCASSPRTGGEETQYFGPGTRLLVL.

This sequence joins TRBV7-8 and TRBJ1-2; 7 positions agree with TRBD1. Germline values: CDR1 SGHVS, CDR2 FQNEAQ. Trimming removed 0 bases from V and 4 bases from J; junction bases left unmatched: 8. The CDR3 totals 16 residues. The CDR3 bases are TGTGCCAGCAGCTTAGCGTCCGGGACAGACTCCTATGGCTACACCTTC. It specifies CASSLASGTDSYGYTF.

The CDR3 protein is CAWSEGKGHTEAFF. CDR3 DNA: TGTGCCTGGAGTGAGGGGAAGGGGCACACTGAAGCTTTCTTT. This chain uses TRBV30 with TRBJ1-1, with TRBD1 as a possible D gene (5 bases). Trimming took 1 base from V and 3 from J, leaving 12 bases between them. This CDR3 is built from 14 residues. From germline, CDR1 is GTSNPN and CDR2 SVGIG (reference sequence).

CDR3 sequence: CASSQETGSSYNEQFF. The CDR3, as DNA: TGTGCCAGCAGCCAAGAAACTGGTAGCTCCTACAATGAGCAGTTCTTC. V is TRBV4-2 and J is TRBJ2-1; the D is unclear. CDR3 size: 16 residues. The germline CDR1 and CDR2 sequences are LGHNA and YNFKEQ. V gave up 0 bases and J gave up 0 bases, with 9 bases separating them.

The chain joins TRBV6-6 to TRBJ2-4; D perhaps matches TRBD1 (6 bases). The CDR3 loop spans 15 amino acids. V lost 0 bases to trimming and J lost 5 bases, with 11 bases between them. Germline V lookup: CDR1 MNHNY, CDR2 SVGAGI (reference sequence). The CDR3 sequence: CASSYSRGGENIQYF. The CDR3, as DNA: TGTGCCAGCAGTTACTCACGAGGGGGAGAAAACATTCAGTACTTC.

The CDR3 protein is CASSSAPGQPSSGELFF. The CDR3 nucleotides are TGTGCCAGCAGCAGCGCTCCGGGACAGCCGAGCTCCGGGGAGCTGTTTTTT. This rearrangement joins TRBV27 to TRBJ2-2; 7 bases line up with TRBD1. This CDR3 comprises 17 residues. Trimming at V came to 6 bases and at J to 6 bases, leaving 16 bases not matched to a gene. Germline V gene data show CDR1 as MNHEY and CDR2 as SMNVEV (reference sequence).

CDR3 DNA sequence: TGTGCCAGCAGAGCCACAGGGGGCACTGAAGCTTTCTTT. Its translation: CASRATGGTEAFF. V gene TRBV5-4 combines with J gene TRBJ1-1, with 8 bases identical to TRBD1. CDR3 length equals 13 residues. Germline V gene sequence: CDR1 SGHNT, CDR2 YYREEE (reference sequence). J was trimmed by 4 bases and V by 5 bases; bases with no gene match: 4.

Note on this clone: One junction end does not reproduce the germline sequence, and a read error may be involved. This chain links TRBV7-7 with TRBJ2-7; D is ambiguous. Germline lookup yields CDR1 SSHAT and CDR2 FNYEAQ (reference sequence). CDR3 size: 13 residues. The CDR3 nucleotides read TGTGCTAGCAGCTTAGGGTTCACATACGAGCAGTACTTC. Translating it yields CASSLGFTYEQYF.

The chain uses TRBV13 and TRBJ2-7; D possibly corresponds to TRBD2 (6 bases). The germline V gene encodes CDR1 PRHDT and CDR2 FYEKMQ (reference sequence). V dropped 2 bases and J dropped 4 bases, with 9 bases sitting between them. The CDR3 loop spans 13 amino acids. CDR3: CASSLPGTYEQYF. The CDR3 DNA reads TGTGCCAGCAGCTTACCCGGGACTTACGAGCAGTACTTC.

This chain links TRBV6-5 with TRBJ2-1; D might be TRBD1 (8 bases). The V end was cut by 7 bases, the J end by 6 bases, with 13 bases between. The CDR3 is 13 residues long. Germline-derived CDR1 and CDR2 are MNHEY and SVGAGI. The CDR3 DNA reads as TGTGCCAGCAACAACAGGGGGGGCAATGAGCAGTTCTTC. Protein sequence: CASNNRGGNEQFF.

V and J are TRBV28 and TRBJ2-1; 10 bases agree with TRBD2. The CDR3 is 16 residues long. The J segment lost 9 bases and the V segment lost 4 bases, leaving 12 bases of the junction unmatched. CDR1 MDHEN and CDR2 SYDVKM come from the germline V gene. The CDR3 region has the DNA TGTGCCAGCAGTTCCCTGTCTAGCGGGAGTCGAGGTGAGCAGTTCTTC. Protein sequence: CASSSLSSGSRGEQFF.

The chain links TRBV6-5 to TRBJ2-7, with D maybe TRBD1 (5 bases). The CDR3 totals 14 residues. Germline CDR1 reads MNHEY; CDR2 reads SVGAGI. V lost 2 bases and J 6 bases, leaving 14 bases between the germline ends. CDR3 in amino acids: CASSYGATASEQYF. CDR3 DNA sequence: TGTGCCAGCAGTTACGGGGCGACAGCCTCCGAGCAGTACTTC.

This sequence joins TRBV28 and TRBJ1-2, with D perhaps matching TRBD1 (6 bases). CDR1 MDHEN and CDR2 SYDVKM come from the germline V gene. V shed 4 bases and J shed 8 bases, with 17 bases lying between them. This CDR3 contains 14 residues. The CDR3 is CASSSPRGARGYTF. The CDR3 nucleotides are TGTGCCAGCAGTTCCCCCAGGGGCGCTAGGGGCTACACCTTC.

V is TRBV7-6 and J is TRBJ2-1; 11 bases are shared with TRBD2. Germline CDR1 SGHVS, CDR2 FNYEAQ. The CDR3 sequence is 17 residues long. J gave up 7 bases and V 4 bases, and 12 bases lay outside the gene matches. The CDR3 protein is CASSSSIAGGQGNEQFF. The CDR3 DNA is TGTGCCAGCAGCTCCTCAATAGCGGGGGGGCAGGGAAATGAGCAGTTCTTC.

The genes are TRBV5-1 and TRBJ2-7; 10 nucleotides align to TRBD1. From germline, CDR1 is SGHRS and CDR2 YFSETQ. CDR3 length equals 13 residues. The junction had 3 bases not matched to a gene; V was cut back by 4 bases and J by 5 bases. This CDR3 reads CASSRDRGHEQYF. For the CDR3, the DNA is TGCGCCAGCAGCCGGGACAGGGGCCACGAGCAGTACTTC.

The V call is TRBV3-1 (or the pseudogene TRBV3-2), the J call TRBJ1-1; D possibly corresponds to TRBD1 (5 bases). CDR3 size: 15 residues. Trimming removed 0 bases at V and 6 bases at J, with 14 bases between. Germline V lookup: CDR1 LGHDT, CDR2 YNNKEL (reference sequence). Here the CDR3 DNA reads TGTGCCAGCAGCCAAGATGGGGGGTGGCGGTCTGAAGCTTTCTTT. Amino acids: CASSQDGGWRSEAFF.

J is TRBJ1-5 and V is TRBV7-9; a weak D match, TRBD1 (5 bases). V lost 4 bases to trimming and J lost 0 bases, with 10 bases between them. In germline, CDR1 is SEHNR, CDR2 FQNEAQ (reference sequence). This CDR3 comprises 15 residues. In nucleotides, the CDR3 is TGTGCCAGCAGCTCCGGGGGGGATAGCAATCAGCCCCAGCATTTT. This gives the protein CASSSGGDSNQPQHF.

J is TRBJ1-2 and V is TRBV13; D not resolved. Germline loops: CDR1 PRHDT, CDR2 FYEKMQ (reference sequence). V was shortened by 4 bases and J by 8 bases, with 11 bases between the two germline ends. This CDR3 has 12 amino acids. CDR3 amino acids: CASSYRSGGYTF. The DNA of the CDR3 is TGTGCCAGCAGCTACCGCTCGGGGGGCTACACCTTC.